Presented here are 27 T cell receptor beta chains from one specimen sequenced in a study of T cell clonotyping in hematopoietic cell transplantation (dated by TCRdb to the early 2020s). The time point label, read with the paper, signifies: recipient sample about 28 days before transplant, after cytoreduction. Library creation used the immunoSEQ multiplex PCR assay. Held by TCRdb, this immuneACCESS table contains in-frame sequences only and omits some clones. Under half of the omission traces to an unresolved V gene where checked; the cause of the rest is unknown. The sample yields about 7,400 clones; more than 75% were counted once. Roughly 6.8% of the sample lies in the top ten. This material consisted of peripheral blood mononuclear cells, taken before stem cell transplant. These receptors came from a man aged 60 to 69 with acute myeloid leukemia. Some clones in this sample may be carry-over from other donors' samples.

The chain joins TRBV5-1 to TRBJ2-1, with TRBD1 identical over 8 bases. V lost 4 bases and J lost 0; bases outside the gene matches: 6. The germline CDR1 and CDR2 sequences are SGHRS and YFSETQ. There are 16 residues in the CDR3. CDR3 protein: CASSLRDRSSYNEQFF. CDR3 in DNA: TGCGCCAGCAGCCTGAGGGACAGGAGCTCCTACAATGAGCAGTTCTTC. Combining the CDR3 with reference TRBV5-1 and TRBJ2-1 gives the whole variable domain KAGVTQTPRYLIKTRGQQVTLSCSPISGHRSVSWYQQTPGQGLQFLFEYFSETQRNKGNFPGRFSGRQFSNSRSEMNVSTLELGDSALYLCASSLRDRSSYNEQFFGPGTRLTVL.

A few counts support this clone. V gene TRBV2 combines with J gene TRBJ1-5; no clear D gene. V was pared by 4 bases and J by 7 bases, with 11 bases between. CDR1 and CDR2 (germline): SNHLY, FYNNEI. The CDR3 spans 13 residues. The CDR3 spells CASSATMLQPQHF. The CDR3 DNA follows: TGTGCCAGCAGTGCAACGATGTTACAGCCCCAGCATTTT.

The chain joins TRBV11-2 to TRBJ1-1; weak D call: TRBD1 (6 bases). CDR1 and CDR2 (germline): SGHAT, FQNNGV. V was clipped by 5 bases and J by 4 bases, with 11 bases between them. The CDR3 length is 13 residues. CDR3: CASSRRGGTEAFF. The CDR3 DNA reads TGTGCCAGCAGCCGCAGGGGAGGCACTGAAGCTTTCTTT.

This rearrangement joins TRBV5-1 to TRBJ2-5; 13 bases map to TRBD2. The ends lost 2 bases at V and 6 bases at J; junction bases unmatched: 4. The CDR3 is 15 amino acids. In germline, CDR1 is SGHRS, CDR2 YFSETQ. The CDR3: CASSLGLAGVQTQYF. DNA for the CDR3: TGCGCCAGCAGCTTAGGACTAGCGGGAGTTCAGACCCAGTACTTC.

The chain combines TRBV6-6 with TRBJ1-5; 9 nucleotides align to TRBD1. Trimming cost V 2 bases and J 6 bases; bases outside gene matches: 5. This CDR3 has 15 residues. Germline CDR1 is MNHNY and CDR2 is SVGAGI (reference sequence). The CDR3: CASSYNDRGSQPQHF. In DNA form, the CDR3 reads TGTGCCAGCAGTTACAATGACAGGGGGAGTCAGCCCCAGCATTTT.

The chain joins TRBV6-1 to TRBJ2-7, with 10 bases fitting TRBD1. The CDR3 contains 15 residues. Per the germline V gene, CDR1 is MNHNS and CDR2 is SASEGT. Trimming took 4 bases from V and 6 from J; bases not matched to a gene: 9. The CDR3 reads CASSGAGTGVIEQYF. In DNA form, the CDR3 reads TGTGCCAGCAGTGGGGCCGGGACAGGGGTTATCGAGCAGTACTTC.

The V gene is TRBV28, the J gene TRBJ1-5; tentative D call: TRBD1 (5 bases). Deletions cut 5 bases from V and 6 bases from J, with 17 bases between. The CDR3 consists of 15 residues. Germline V lookup: CDR1 MDHEN, CDR2 SYDVKM. Here the CDR3 reads CASSNPLGAGQPQHF. The CDR3 DNA is TGTGCCAGCAGTAACCCGCTTGGGGCAGGTCAGCCCCAGCATTTT.

The J gene is TRBJ1-3, the V gene TRBV29-1; D is unclear. The CDR3 is made up of 15 amino acids. Germline V CDR1 and CDR2: SQVTM, ANQGSEA. The V end was cut by 6 bases, the J end by 0 bases, with 15 bases between. CDR3 loop: CSVSSARNSGNTIYF. The CDR3 DNA reads TGCAGCGTCTCATCAGCCCGGAACTCTGGAAACACCATATATTTT.

The chain is built from TRBV2 and TRBJ1-1, with D hard to call. The V and J ends lost 6 bases and 11 bases respectively, with 16 bases between them. The CDR3 is 12 residues long. Per the germline V gene, CDR1 is SNHLY and CDR2 is FYNNEI. The CDR3 region has the DNA TGTGCCAGCAGCCTTTCCCGGGAGACGGCTTTCTTT. Translated, it gives CASSLSRETAFF.

The rearrangement links TRBV5-1 to TRBJ1-1, with 7 bases identical to TRBD1. The germline gives CDR1 SGHRS, CDR2 YFSETQ. The CDR3 length is 16 residues. V lost 0 bases and J lost 4; bases outside the gene matches: 9. This CDR3 reads CASSLDAGGAATEAFF. In DNA form, the CDR3 reads TGCGCCAGCAGCTTGGATGCAGGGGGAGCGGCCACTGAAGCTTTCTTT.

The chain links TRBV2 to TRBJ2-5, with D perhaps TRBD1 or TRBD2 (6 bases each). V gave up 8 bases and J gave up 2 bases, with 21 bases separating them. Germline lookup yields CDR1 SNHLY and CDR2 FYNNEI. This CDR3 has 16 residues. CDR3 residues: CASGPRGLVPQETQYF. DNA of the CDR3: TGTGCCAGCGGACCTCGGGGGCTCGTACCTCAAGAGACCCAGTACTTC.

The genes are TRBV30 and TRBJ2-1; 9 nucleotides match TRBD1. The CDR3 is 15 residues long. Germline V CDR1 and CDR2: GTSNPN, SVGIG (reference sequence). V trimming: 1 base; J trimming: 5 bases; junction bases outside the gene matches: 6. CDR3 nucleotides: TGTGCCTGGAGTGGGGGGGGACAGGGCAACAATGAGCAGTTCTTC. This encodes CAWSGGGQGNNEQFF.

The chain recombines TRBV5-8 with TRBJ2-3; 10 positions match TRBD2. The CDR3 contains 17 residues. From germline, CDR1 is SGHTS and CDR2 YDEGEE. J gave up 0 bases and V 2 bases, and 6 bases lay outside the gene matches. The CDR3 spells CASSFGLAATSTDTQYF. The CDR3 DNA is TGTGCCAGCAGCTTTGGACTAGCGGCCACTAGCACAGATACGCAGTATTTT. Supplemented by reference TRBV5-8 and TRBJ2-3, the full variable domain reads EAGVTQSPTHLIKTRGQQATLRCSPISGHTSVYWYQQALGLGLQFLLWYDEGEERNRGNFPPRFSGRQFPNYSSELNVNALELEDSALYLCASSFGLAATSTDTQYFGPGTRLTVL.

This clone was seen just once. V usage is TRBV6-6 and J usage is TRBJ2-7, with no clear D. The germline CDR1 and CDR2 sequences are MNHNY and SVGAGI (reference sequence). Trimming left V 0 bases short and J 2 bases short, with 11 bases between. The CDR3 consists of 15 residues. CDR3 in amino acids: CASSYSGSATYEQYF. In DNA, the CDR3 is TGTGCCAGCAGTTACTCGGGTTCAGCCACCTACGAGCAGTACTTC.

This rearrangement joins TRBV12-2 to TRBJ2-1; the table names TRBD2, a call not compared with the DNA. TRBV12-2 is classified as a pseudogene. CDR3 length: 16 amino acids. The CDR3 DNA is TGTGCAAGTCGCTTAGCGGGACTAGCGGGTTACAATGAGCAGTTCTTC. It is translated as CASRLAGLAGYNEQFF.

V and J are TRBV27 and TRBJ2-7; D not resolved. The CDR3 consists of 12 residues. Trimming removed 6 bases at V and 0 bases at J, with 6 bases between. Germline values: CDR1 MNHEY, CDR2 SMNVEV (reference sequence). CDR3 bases: TGTGCCAGCAGACGCTACTCCTACGAGCAGTACTTC. Translated, it gives CASRRYSYEQYF.

The rearrangement links TRBV19 to TRBJ1-4, with D unclear. The V and J ends lost 7 bases and 0 bases respectively, with 9 bases between them. Per germline, CDR1 LNHDA and CDR2 SQIVND (reference sequence). This CDR3 has 14 residues. The CDR3 protein is CASNHFATNEKLFF. For the CDR3, the DNA is TGTGCCAGTAACCACTTCGCAACTAATGAAAAACTGTTTTTT.

The V call is TRBV10-3, the J call TRBJ2-7, with D perhaps matching TRBD2 (6 bases). V gave up 3 bases and J gave up 2 bases, with 14 bases separating them. The CDR3 runs to 15 residues. Germline V CDR1 and CDR2: ENHRY, SYGVKD. The CDR3, as DNA: TGTGCCATCAGTGAAGGGGACTTTCCCGCCTACGAGCAGTACTTC. Translation gives CAISEGDFPAYEQYF.

The gene calls are TRBV29-1 and TRBJ2-2; D is unresolved. Germline values: CDR1 SQVTM, CDR2 ANQGSEA. Trimming took 5 bases from V and 0 from J, leaving 7 bases between them. This CDR3 region has 13 residues. CDR3 nucleotides: TGCAGCGTTAAGGGTGCGAACACCGGGGAGCTGTTTTTT. Protein sequence: CSVKGANTGELFF.

This chain joins TRBV6-1 and TRBJ1-5; no reliable D call. Germline CDR1 MNHNS, CDR2 SASEGT. The CDR3 consists of 14 residues. Trimming cost V 4 bases and J 2 bases, with 9 bases left between them. This chain's CDR3 is CASSGAYGNQPQHF. CDR3 DNA sequence: TGTGCCAGCAGTGGGGCCTACGGCAATCAGCCCCAGCATTTT.

The V and J genes are TRBV28 and TRBJ1-2, with TRBD1 as a possible D gene (5 bases). CDR1 and CDR2 (germline): MDHEN, SYDVKM. V lost 1 base and J 2 bases, leaving 14 bases between the germline ends. The CDR3 loop spans 16 amino acids. The CDR3 spells CASSLSGGVVNYGYTF. For the CDR3, the DNA is TGTGCCAGCAGTTTATCGGGAGGGGTTGTGAACTATGGCTACACCTTC.

The genes are TRBV30 and TRBJ1-5; D unresolved. Per germline, CDR1 GTSNPN and CDR2 SVGIG (reference sequence). V dropped 0 bases and J dropped 1 base, with 7 bases sitting between them. The CDR3 length is 14 residues. The CDR3 loop reads CAWSVYPSNQPQHF. The CDR3 DNA is TGTGCCTGGAGTGTATACCCAAGCAATCAGCCCCAGCATTTT.

The gene calls are TRBV29-1 and TRBJ2-1; maybe TRBD2 (5 bases). Germline V lookup: CDR1 SQVTM, CDR2 ANQGSEA. CDR3 length equals 13 residues. The germline V and J ends were trimmed by 7 bases and 0 bases, with 10 bases remaining between them. The CDR3 protein is CSGGESSYNEQFF. Written as DNA, the CDR3 is TGCAGCGGGGGAGAGAGCTCCTACAATGAGCAGTTCTTC.

The rearrangement joins TRBV19 to TRBJ1-5; 7 nucleotides match TRBD1. Germline V CDR1 and CDR2: LNHDA, SQIVND (reference sequence). V trimming: 6 bases; J trimming: 5 bases; junction bases outside the gene matches: 4. CDR3 size: 13 residues. The chain's CDR3 is CASRWQGDQPQHF. The CDR3 nucleotides are TGTGCCAGTAGATGGCAGGGGGATCAGCCCCAGCATTTT.

The chain links TRBV5-8 to TRBJ1-3; D unresolved. This CDR3 is built from 12 residues. The germline gives CDR1 SGHTS, CDR2 YDEGEE. V gave up 4 bases and J gave up 4 bases, with 6 bases separating them. The CDR3 loop is CASSLSGNTIYF. The CDR3 region has the DNA TGTGCCAGCAGCCTCTCGGGAAACACCATATATTTT.

This chain joins TRBV11-3 and TRBJ2-6, with D uncertain. CDR3 length: 14 amino acids. V was trimmed by 4 bases and J by 0 bases, leaving 4 bases between them. Germline values: CDR1 SGHNT, CDR2 YENEEA. The CDR3 bases are TGTGCCAGCAGCTCGTCCTCTGGGGCCAACGTCCTGACTTTC. Encoded protein: CASSSSSGANVLTF.

V gene TRBV11-2 combines with J gene TRBJ2-1; D unresolved. Germline V gene sequence: CDR1 SGHAT, CDR2 FQNNGV. Trimming shortened V by 3 bases and J by 5 bases, and 8 bases separated the two germline ends. The CDR3 extends over 13 amino acids. This chain's CDR3 is CASSFWADNEQFF. CDR3 DNA sequence: TGTGCCAGCAGCTTTTGGGCGGACAATGAGCAGTTCTTC.